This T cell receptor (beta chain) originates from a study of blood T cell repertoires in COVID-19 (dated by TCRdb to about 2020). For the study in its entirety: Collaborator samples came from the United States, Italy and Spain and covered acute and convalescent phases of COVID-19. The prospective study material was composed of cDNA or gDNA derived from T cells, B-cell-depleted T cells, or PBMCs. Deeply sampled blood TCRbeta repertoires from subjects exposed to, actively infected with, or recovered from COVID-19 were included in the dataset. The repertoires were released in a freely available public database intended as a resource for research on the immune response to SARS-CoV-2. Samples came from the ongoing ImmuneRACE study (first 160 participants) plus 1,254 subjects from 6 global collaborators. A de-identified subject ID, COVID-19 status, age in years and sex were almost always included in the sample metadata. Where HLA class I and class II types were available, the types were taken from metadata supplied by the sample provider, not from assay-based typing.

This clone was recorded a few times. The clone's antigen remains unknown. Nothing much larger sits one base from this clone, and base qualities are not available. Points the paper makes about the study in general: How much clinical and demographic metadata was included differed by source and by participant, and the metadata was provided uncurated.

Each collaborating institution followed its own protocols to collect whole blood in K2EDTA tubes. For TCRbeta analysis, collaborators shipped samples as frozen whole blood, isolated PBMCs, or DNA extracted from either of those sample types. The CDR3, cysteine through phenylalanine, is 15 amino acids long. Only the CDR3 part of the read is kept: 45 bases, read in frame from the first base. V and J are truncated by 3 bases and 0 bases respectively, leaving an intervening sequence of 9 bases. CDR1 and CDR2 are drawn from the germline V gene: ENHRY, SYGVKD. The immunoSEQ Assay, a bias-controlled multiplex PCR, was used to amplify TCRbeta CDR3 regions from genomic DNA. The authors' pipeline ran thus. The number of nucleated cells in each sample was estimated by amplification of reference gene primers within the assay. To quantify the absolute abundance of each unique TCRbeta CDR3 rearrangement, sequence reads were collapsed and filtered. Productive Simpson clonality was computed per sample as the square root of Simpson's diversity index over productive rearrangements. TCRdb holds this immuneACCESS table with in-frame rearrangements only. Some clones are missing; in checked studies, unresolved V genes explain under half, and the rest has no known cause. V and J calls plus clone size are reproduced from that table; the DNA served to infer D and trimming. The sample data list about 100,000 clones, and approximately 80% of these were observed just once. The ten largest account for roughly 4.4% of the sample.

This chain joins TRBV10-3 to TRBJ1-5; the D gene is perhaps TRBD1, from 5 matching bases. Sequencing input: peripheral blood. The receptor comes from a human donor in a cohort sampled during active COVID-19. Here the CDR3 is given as CAISDGAHSNQPQHF. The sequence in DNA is TGTGCCATCAGTGATGGGGCGCATAGCAATCAGCCCCAGCATTTT.